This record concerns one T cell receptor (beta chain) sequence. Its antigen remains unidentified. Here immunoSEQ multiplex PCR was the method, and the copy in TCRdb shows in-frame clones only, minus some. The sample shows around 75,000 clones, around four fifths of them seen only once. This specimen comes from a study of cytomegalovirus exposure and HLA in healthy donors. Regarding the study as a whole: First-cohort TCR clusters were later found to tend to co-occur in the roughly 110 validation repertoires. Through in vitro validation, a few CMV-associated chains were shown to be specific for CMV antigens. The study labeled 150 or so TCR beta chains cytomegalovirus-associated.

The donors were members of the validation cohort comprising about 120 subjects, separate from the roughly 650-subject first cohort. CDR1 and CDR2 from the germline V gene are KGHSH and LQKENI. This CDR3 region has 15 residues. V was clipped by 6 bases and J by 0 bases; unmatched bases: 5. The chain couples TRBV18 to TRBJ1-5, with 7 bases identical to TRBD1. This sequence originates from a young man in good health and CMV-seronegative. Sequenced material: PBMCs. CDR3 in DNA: TGTGCCAGCTCGCTGACAGGGTTTAGCAATCAGCCCCAGCATTTT. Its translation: CASSLTGFSNQPQHF.